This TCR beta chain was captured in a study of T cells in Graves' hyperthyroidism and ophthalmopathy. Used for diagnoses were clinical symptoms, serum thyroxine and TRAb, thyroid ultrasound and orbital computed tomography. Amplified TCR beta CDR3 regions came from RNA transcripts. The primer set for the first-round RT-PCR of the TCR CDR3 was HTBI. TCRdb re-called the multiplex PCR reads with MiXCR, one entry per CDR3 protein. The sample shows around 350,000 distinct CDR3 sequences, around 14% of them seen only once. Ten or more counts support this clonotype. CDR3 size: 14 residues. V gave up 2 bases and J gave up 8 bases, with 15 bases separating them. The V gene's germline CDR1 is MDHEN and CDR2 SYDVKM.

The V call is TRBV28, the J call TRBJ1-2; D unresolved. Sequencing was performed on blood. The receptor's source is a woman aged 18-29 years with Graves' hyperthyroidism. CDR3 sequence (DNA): TGTGCCAGCAGTTTAAAGGGCGTCGCTTGGGGCTACACCTTC. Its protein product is CASSLKGVAWGYTF.